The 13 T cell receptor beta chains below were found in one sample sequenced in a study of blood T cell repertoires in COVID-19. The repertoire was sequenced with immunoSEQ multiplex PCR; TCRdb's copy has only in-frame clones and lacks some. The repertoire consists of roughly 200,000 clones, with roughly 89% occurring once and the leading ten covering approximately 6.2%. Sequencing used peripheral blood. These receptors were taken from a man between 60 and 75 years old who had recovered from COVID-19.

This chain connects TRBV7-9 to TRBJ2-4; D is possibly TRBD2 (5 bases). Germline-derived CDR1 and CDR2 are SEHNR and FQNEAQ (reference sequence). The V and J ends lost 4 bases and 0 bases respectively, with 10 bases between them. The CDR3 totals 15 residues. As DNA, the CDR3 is TGTGCCAGCAGCTCCCAAGGAGGAGCCAAAAACATTCAGTACTTC. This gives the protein CASSSQGGAKNIQYF.

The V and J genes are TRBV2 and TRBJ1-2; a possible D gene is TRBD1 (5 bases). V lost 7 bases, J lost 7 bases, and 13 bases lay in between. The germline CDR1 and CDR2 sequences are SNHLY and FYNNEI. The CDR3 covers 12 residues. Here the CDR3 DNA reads TGTGCCAGCAACCCAGGGCGGGGTGGCTACACCTTC. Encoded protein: CASNPGRGGYTF.

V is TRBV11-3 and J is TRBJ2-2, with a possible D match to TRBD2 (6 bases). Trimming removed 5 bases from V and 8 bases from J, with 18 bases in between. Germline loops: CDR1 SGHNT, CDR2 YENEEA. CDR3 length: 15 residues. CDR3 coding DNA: TGTGCCAGCAGCCTTGGAGCGGGTCTGGCAGGGGAGCTGTTTTTT. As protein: CASSLGAGLAGELFF.

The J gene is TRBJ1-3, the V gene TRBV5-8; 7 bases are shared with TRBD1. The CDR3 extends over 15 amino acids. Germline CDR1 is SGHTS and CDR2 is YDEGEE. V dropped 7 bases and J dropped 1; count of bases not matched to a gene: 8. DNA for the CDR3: TGTGCCAGCGGACGGACAGGCGTTTCTGGAAACACCATATATTTT. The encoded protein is CASGRTGVSGNTIYF. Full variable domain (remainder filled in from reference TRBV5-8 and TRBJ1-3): EAGVTQSPTHLIKTRGQQATLRCSPISGHTSVYWYQQALGLGLQFLLWYDEGEERNRGNFPPRFSGRQFPNYSSELNVNALELEDSALYLCASGRTGVSGNTIYFGEGSWLTVV.

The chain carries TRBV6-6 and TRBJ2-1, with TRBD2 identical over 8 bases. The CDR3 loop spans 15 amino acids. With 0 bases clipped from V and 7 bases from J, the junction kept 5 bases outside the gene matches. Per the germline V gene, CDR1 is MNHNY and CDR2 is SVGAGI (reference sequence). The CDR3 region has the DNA TGTGCCAGCAGTTACTCAGCGGGGGCTTGGAATGAGCAGTTCTTC. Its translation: CASSYSAGAWNEQFF.

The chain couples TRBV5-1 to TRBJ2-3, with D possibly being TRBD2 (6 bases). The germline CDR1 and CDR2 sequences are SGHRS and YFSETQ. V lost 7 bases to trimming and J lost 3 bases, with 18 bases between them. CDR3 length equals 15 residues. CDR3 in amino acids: CASVDEAGRTDTQYF. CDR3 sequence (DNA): TGCGCCAGCGTCGACGAGGCGGGAAGAACAGATACGCAGTATTTT.

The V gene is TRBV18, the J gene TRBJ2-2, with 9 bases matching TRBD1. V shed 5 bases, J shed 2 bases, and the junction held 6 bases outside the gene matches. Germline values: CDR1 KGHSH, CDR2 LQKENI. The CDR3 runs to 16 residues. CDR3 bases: TGTGCCAGCTCATCCGGGACAGGGCGAAACACCGGGGAGCTGTTTTTT. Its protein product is CASSSGTGRNTGELFF.

CDR3 residues: CASSSRTSGRGEETQYF. The DNA of the CDR3 is TGTGCCAGCAGCTCAAGGACTAGCGGGAGAGGAGAAGAGACCCAGTACTTC. The chain carries TRBV3-1 (or the pseudogene TRBV3-2) and TRBJ2-5, with TRBD2 matching 13 bases. CDR1 is LGHDT, CDR2 YNNKEL, per germline (reference sequence). The junction had 9 bases not matched to a gene; V was cut back by 5 bases and J by 3 bases. The CDR3 contains 17 residues.

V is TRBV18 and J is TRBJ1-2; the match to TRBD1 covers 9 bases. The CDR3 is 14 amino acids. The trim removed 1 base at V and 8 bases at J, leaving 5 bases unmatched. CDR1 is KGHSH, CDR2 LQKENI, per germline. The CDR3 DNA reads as TGTGCCAGCTCACCACGGACAGGGGTCGACGGCTACACCTTC. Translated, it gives CASSPRTGVDGYTF.

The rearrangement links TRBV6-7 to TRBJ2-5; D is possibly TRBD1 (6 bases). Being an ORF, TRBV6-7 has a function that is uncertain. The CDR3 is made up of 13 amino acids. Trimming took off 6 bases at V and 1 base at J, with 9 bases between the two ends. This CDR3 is CASRTGIQETQYF. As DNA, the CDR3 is TGTGCCAGCAGGACAGGAATCCAAGAGACCCAGTACTTC.

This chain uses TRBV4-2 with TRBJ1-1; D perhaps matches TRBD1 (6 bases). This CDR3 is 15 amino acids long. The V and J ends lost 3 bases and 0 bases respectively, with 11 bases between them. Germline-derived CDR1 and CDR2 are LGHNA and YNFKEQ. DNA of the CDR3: TGTGCCAGCAGCCACAACAGGGCTATGAACACTGAAGCTTTCTTT. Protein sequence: CASSHNRAMNTEAFF.

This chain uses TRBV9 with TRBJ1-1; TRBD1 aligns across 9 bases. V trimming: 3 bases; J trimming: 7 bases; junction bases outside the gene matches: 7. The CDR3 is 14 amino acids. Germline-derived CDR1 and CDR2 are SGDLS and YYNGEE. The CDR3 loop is CASSGRGQGGEAFF. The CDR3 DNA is TGTGCCAGCAGCGGACGGGGACAGGGAGGTGAAGCTTTCTTT.

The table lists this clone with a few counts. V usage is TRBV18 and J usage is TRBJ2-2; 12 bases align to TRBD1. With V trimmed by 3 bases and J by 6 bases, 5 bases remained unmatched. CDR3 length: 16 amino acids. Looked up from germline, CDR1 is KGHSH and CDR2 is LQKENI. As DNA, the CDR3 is TGTGCCAGCTCACCGCCGGGACAGGGGGCCGCCGGGGAGCTGTTTTTT. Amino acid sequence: CASSPPGQGAAGELFF. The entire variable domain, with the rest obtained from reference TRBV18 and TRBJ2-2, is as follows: NAGVMQNPRHLVRRRGQEARLRCSPMKGHSHVYWYRQLPEEGLKFMVYLQKENIIDESGMPKERFSAEFPKEGPSILRIQQVVRGDSAAYFCASSPPGQGAAGELFFGEGSRLTVL.